This TCR beta chain was profiled in a study of blood T cell repertoires in COVID-19. Study summary: Acute and convalescent COVID-19 samples came from the United States, Italy and Spain. Nucleic acid was either cDNA or gDNA, and it came from T cells, B-cell-depleted T cells, or PBMCs.

The CDR3 has 14 amino acids. Looked up from germline, CDR1 is ENHRY and CDR2 is SYGVKD. V lost 0 bases, J lost 4 bases, and 10 bases lay in between. Authors' data handling: Reference gene primers were amplified, and this amplification served to estimate nucleated cell counts. The protocol was immunoSEQ multiplex PCR, while the TCRdb copy is restricted to in-frame clones and leaves out a portion. For V, J and clone size, that table is used; D and trimming come from the DNA. The profile shows roughly 74,000 clones, roughly 81% of them singletons. The sample was peripheral blood. The sequence came from a man in his 70s with acute or convalescent COVID-19. This chain uses TRBV10-3 with TRBJ2-7; perhaps TRBD2 as D (7 bases). CDR3 region: CAISESGGGYEQYF. The CDR3 bases are TGTGCCATCAGTGAGTCGGGAGGGGGATACGAGCAGTACTTC.